This TCR beta chain was documented in a study of blood T cells in healthy people across ages. Notes on the study in general: Any conclusive comparison of naive versus antigen-experienced cells was prevented by using unsorted PBMCs. It was not known whether donors were CMV positive (a possible confounder of expanded clonotype changes).

CDR1 is SQVTM and CDR2 is ANQGSEA in the germline V gene. The CDR3 runs 16 residues. Unmatched junction bases numbered 12, after V lost 1 base and J lost 5 bases. In this sample, this clonotype turned up many times. What it recognizes is unknown. The sample, approximately 10 milliliters of peripheral blood, was drawn from each donor. A second PCR, run for roughly 6 to 11 cycles, used a sample-barcoded 5' primer plus a J-beta primer mix. Unique molecular identifiers of 12 random nucleotides labeled each cDNA. TCRdb re-derived calls from the 5' RACE reads in MiXCR, one entry per CDR3 protein. Of hundreds of thousands of distinct CDR3 sequences in the sample, roughly 32% are singletons; the top ten hold over 15%.

This clonotype was sampled from a woman of 80 years or more in good health. This sequence joins TRBV29-1 and TRBJ2-5; 8 positions agree with TRBD1. Sequenced: blood. CDR3 bases: TGCAGCGTTGAAGGGGAGGTCAGGGGGCGCGGGGAGACCCAGTACTTC. As protein: CSVEGEVRGRGETQYF.